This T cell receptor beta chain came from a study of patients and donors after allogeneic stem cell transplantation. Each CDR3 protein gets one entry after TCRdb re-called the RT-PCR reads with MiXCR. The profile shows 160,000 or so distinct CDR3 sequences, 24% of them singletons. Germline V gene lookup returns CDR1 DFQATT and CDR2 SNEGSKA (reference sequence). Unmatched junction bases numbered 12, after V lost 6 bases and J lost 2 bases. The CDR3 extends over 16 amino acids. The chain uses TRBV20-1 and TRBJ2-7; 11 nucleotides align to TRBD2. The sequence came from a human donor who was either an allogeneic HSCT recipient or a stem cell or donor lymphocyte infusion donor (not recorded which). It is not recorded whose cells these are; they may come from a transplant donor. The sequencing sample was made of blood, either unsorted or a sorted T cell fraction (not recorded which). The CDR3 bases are TGCAGTGCGACATCCGGGACTAGCGGAATACCCTACGAGCAGTACTTC. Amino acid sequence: CSATSGTSGIPYEQYF.